The T cell receptor (beta chain) under discussion was sequenced for a study of T cells in Graves' hyperthyroidism and ophthalmopathy. General observations from the study: Blood also carried most thyroid clonotypes expanded above 0.001.

CDR3 length equals 15 residues. CDR1 and CDR2 from the germline V gene are SGHNT and YYREEE (reference sequence). Trimming removed 5 bases from V and 6 bases from J; junction bases left unmatched: 11. TCR beta CDR3 region amplification was performed from RNA transcripts. The primer set for the first-round RT-PCR of the TCR CDR3 was HTBI. TCRdb itself ran the multiplex PCR reads through MiXCR, one entry per CDR3 protein. The sample contains under 450,000 distinct CDR3 sequences, around 16% of which appear only once. This clonotype was seen a handful of times. Antigen specificity is unknown. The chain joins TRBV5-4 to TRBJ2-3; 8 positions match TRBD2. Sequencing used blood. The receptor was derived from a woman between 18 and 29 years old with Graves' hyperthyroidism. The CDR3 DNA sequence: TGTGCCAGCAGACAGAGGGGACTAGTAAGGGATACGCAGTATTTT. Residues: CASRQRGLVRDTQYF.